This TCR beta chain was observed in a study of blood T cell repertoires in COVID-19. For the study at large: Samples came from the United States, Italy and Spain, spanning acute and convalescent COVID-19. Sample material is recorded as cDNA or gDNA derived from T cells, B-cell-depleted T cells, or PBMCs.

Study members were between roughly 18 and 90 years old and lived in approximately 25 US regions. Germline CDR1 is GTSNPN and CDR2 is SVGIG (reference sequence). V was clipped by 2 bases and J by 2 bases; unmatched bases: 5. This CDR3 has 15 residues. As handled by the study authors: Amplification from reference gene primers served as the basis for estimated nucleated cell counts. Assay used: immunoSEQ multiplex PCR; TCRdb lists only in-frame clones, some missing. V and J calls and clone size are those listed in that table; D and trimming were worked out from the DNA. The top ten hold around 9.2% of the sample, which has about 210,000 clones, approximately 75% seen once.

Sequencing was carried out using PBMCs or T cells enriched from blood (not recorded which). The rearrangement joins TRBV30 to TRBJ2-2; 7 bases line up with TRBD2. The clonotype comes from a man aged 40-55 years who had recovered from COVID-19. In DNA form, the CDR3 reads TGTGCCTGGAGTTTGTGGGGGGGAAACACCGGGGAGCTGTTTTTT. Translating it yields CAWSLWGGNTGELFF.